This TCR beta chain came from a study of control samples from healthy donors and cancer patients. This CDR3 has 11 residues. V lost 6 bases and J lost 3, with 8 bases in between. The V gene's germline CDR1 is DFQATT and CDR2 SNEGSKA (reference sequence). This table comes from immunoSEQ multiplex PCR, and its TCRdb copy is limited to in-frame clones, with some not included. This sample has some 96,000 clones, with roughly 87% found just once. The chain has TRBV20-1 and TRBJ1-2; possibly TRBD1 for D (5 bases). Sequencing input: blood. The sequence was collected from a woman in her forties or fifties in good health. The CDR3 nucleotides are TGCAGTGCACAGGTGTACTATGGCTACACCTTC. The encoded protein is CSAQVYYGYTF.